A selection of T cell receptor beta chains follows, all from one sample in a study of Graves' ophthalmopathy and Graves' hyperthyroidism. MiXCR, applied by TCRdb to the multiplex PCR reads, yields one record per CDR3 protein. The profile shows almost 750,000 distinct CDR3 sequences, 40% of them singletons. Sequenced input: peripheral blood. These receptors were collected from an adult man with Graves' ophthalmopathy. The conserved cysteine and the conserved F or W are not part of the CDR3 here. Clone size is shown for a subset of rows, as once, few, many or a class of expanded clone.

- | TRBJ1-6 | TRBV20-1 | SARDTGDRGSPLH
few | TRBJ1-2 | TRBV5-1 | ASSPGQGAVLRGYT
- | TRBJ2-2 | TRBV2 | ASRKGLAGAVGELF
- | TRBJ1-2 | TRBV10-3 | ASSLSLGYEDGYT
- | TRBJ1-2 | TRBV11-2 | ASSTGDNFGYT
- | TRBJ2-2 | TRBV9 | ASSIRTGGSSGELF
few | TRBJ2-5 | TRBV20-1 | SARGGRASRETQY
- | TRBJ1-5 | TRBV2 | ASSYSGVTNQPQH
- | TRBJ2-3 | TRBV19 | ASSIGVGTASTDTQY
many | TRBJ1-6 | TRBV29-1 | SVEDAGGDSPLH
- | TRBJ2-2 | TRBV7-9 | ASGASSQPAELF
- | TRBJ2-7 | TRBV11-3 | ASSQATLGQGHYEQY
- | TRBJ1-6 | TRBV12-3/TRBV12-4 | ASSYSQGSSSPLH
- | TRBJ2-7 | TRBV2 | ASSRPRQGAHEQY
- | TRBJ1-2 | TRBV29-1 | SVALGQGLSYGYT
- | TRBJ2-7 | TRBV7-9 | ASSLAGQVVYEQY
- | TRBJ1-2 | TRBV29-1 | SATGGIAGGYT
few | TRBJ1-2 | TRBV28 | AIAGRYGYT
many | TRBJ1-2 | TRBV10-3 | AISESGAPGIYGYT
- | TRBJ2-2 | TRBV29-1 | SVEDGTNTGELF
many | TRBJ2-2 | TRBV7-2 | ASSFHTGELF
- | TRBJ2-7 | TRBV7-2 | ASSPPTGVSYEQY